A single sample is the source of the 19 T cell receptor beta chains below, sequenced in a study of cytomegalovirus exposure and HLA in healthy donors. Primers for the PCR totalled 60 Vbeta and 13 Jbeta. Generated by immunoSEQ multiplex PCR, the TCRdb table keeps only in-frame clones and is missing some. The repertoire consists of around 210,000 clones, with 79% occurring once and the leading ten covering roughly 1.6%. Sequenced: PBMCs. Receptor source: a man aged 50-59 years in good health and CMV-seronegative.

Written as DNA, the CDR3 is TGTGCCACCAGCGTGGGGGCGGGCACTGAAGCTTTCTTT. This sequence encodes CATSVGAGTEAFF. This chain links TRBV6-6 with TRBJ1-1; D perhaps matches TRBD1 (6 bases). This CDR3 is 13 amino acids long. Germline loops: CDR1 MNHNY, CDR2 SVGAGI (reference sequence). V dropped 10 bases and J dropped 4 bases, with 16 bases sitting between them.

The rearrangement uses TRBV27 and TRBJ2-5, with D possibly TRBD2 on 6 matching bases. The assigned J gene may be wrong: the sequence end matches TRBJ2-7 better. Germline CDR1 and CDR2: MNHEY and SMNVEV (reference sequence). This CDR3 is 13 amino acids long. In DNA, the CDR3 is TGTGCCAGCAGTTTAAACGGGAGACACGAGCAGTACTTC. This translates into CASSLNGRHEQYF.

This clone was recorded a few times. CDR3 protein: CASSNLLTGELFF. CDR3 coding DNA: TGTGCCAGTAGTAACTTACTCACCGGGGAGCTGTTTTTT. The chain combines TRBV19 with TRBJ2-2; D call uncertain. From germline, CDR1 is LNHDA and CDR2 SQIVND (reference sequence). The CDR3 has 13 amino acids. Between the trimmed V and J ends, which lost 4 bases and 4 bases, there was a span of 7 bases.

The chain combines TRBV27 with TRBJ2-1; 14 nucleotides match TRBD2. The CDR3 has 16 amino acids. Per the germline V gene, CDR1 is MNHEY and CDR2 is SMNVEV (reference sequence). The trim removed 6 bases at V and 4 bases at J, leaving 5 bases unmatched. CDR3 protein: CASSRGLAGAYNEQFF. The CDR3 DNA follows: TGTGCCAGCAGCCGGGGACTAGCGGGAGCTTACAATGAGCAGTTCTTC.

The chain joins TRBV18 to TRBJ2-2; 10 bases map to TRBD2. Germline CDR1 is KGHSH and CDR2 is LQKENI. The V segment lost 5 bases and the J segment 3 bases; nucleotides outside the gene matches: 3. CDR3 size: 15 residues. CDR3 nucleotides: TGTGCCAGCTCAGTTGGACTAGCGGACACCGGGGAGCTGTTTTTT. Translated, it gives CASSVGLADTGELFF. Full variable domain (missing parts from reference TRBV18 and TRBJ2-2): NAGVMQNPRHLVRRRGQEARLRCSPMKGHSHVYWYRQLPEEGLKFMVYLQKENIIDESGMPKERFSAEFPKEGPSILRIQQVVRGDSAAYFCASSVGLADTGELFFGEGSRLTVL.

The chain combines TRBV19 with TRBJ2-2, with 7 bases matching TRBD1. Germline assignment: CDR1 LNHDA and CDR2 SQIVND (reference sequence). The CDR3 consists of 17 residues. After removal of 7 bases from V and 2 bases from J, the junction contained 13 bases not matched to a gene. CDR3: CASTRTGIRVNTGELFF. The CDR3 coding sequence is TGTGCCAGTACCCGGACAGGAATACGAGTTAACACCGGGGAGCTGTTTTTT.

The V and J genes are TRBV29-1 and TRBJ2-5; 10 bases are a match to TRBD2. In germline, CDR1 is SQVTM, CDR2 ANQGSEA. The CDR3 contains 16 residues. V trimming: 3 bases; J trimming: 3 bases; junction bases outside the gene matches: 10. CDR3 protein: CSVDGSGAGGKETQYF. For the CDR3, the DNA is TGCAGCGTTGATGGTAGTGGAGCGGGGGGGAAAGAGACCCAGTACTTC.

The gene calls are TRBV7-8 and TRBJ2-1, with 10 positions matching TRBD2. V shed 3 bases, J shed 1 base, and the junction held 3 bases outside the gene matches. The CDR3 consists of 16 residues. Looked up from germline, CDR1 is SGHVS and CDR2 is FQNEAQ. The CDR3 loop is CASSLLLAGSYNEQFF. The CDR3 nucleotides are TGTGCCAGCAGCTTGCTACTAGCGGGATCCTACAATGAGCAGTTCTTC. Complete variable domain (other parts from reference TRBV7-8 and TRBJ2-1): GAGVSQSPRYKVAKRGQDVALRCDPISGHVSLFWYQQALGQGPEFLTYFQNEAQLDKSGLPSDRFFAERPEGSVSTLKIQRTQQEDSAVYLCASSLLLAGSYNEQFFGPGTRLTVL.

The V gene is TRBV27, the J gene TRBJ2-7; tentative D call: TRBD2 (5 bases). There are 14 residues in the CDR3. Germline V gene lookup returns CDR1 MNHEY and CDR2 SMNVEV (reference sequence). The ends were cut back, 4 bases at V and 2 bases at J, with 12 bases in the middle. DNA of the CDR3: TGTGCCAGCAGTTCCCGCCGGGAAGCCTACGAGCAGTACTTC. Translated, it gives CASSSRREAYEQYF.

The chain combines TRBV19 with TRBJ2-2; 9 bases match TRBD1. This CDR3 region has 14 residues. Germline CDR1 LNHDA, CDR2 SQIVND (reference sequence). V lost 6 bases, J lost 3 bases, and 2 bases stayed unmatched. This CDR3 reads CASRGQGDTGELFF. The CDR3 region has the DNA TGTGCCAGTAGGGGACAGGGAGACACCGGGGAGCTGTTTTTT.

This clone has more than one count but fewer than ten. The chain employs TRBV7-2 and TRBJ2-7; possible D gene TRBD1, 5 bases. Germline values: CDR1 SGHTA, CDR2 FQGNSA. CDR3 length: 13 residues. Trimming removed 3 bases at V and 5 bases at J, with 11 bases between. The CDR3 DNA sequence: TGTGCCAGCAGCTTCCTTGGGGCCCACGAGCAGTACTTC. Translation: CASSFLGAHEQYF.

This CDR3 is CASSTYPGYEQYF. The DNA for the CDR3 is TGTGCCAGCAGCACCTACCCCGGGTACGAGCAGTACTTC. V is TRBV9 and J is TRBJ2-7, with D uncertain. CDR3 length: 13 amino acids. The ends were cut back, 4 bases at V and 4 bases at J, with 12 bases in the middle. The germline gives CDR1 SGDLS, CDR2 YYNGEE.

The V call is TRBV9, the J call TRBJ2-1; 8 nucleotides align to TRBD2. CDR1 is SGDLS, CDR2 YYNGEE, per germline. V dropped 3 bases and J dropped 0; count of bases not matched to a gene: 14. The CDR3 contains 19 residues. The CDR3 sequence: CASSDSSGGHYSSYNEQFF. As DNA, the CDR3 is TGTGCCAGCAGCGATTCCAGCGGGGGACACTATAGCTCCTACAATGAGCAGTTCTTC.

The CDR3 DNA reads as TGTGCCAGCAGCTATCTACAGGGCTACGAGCAGTACTTC. Its translation is CASSYLQGYEQYF. The chain combines TRBV7-9 with TRBJ2-7; maybe TRBD1 (6 bases). The CDR3 loop spans 13 amino acids. The germline V and J ends were trimmed by 4 bases and 3 bases, with 10 bases remaining between them. The germline gives CDR1 SEHNR, CDR2 FQNEAQ (reference sequence).

J is TRBJ2-1 and V is TRBV10-2; 8 positions match TRBD2. Germline CDR1 is WSHSY and CDR2 is SAAADI. V shed 2 bases, J shed 0 bases, and the junction held 3 bases outside the gene matches. The CDR3 contains 16 residues. CDR3 nucleotide sequence: TGCGCCAGCAGTGAGCAGCGGGGGAGCTCCTACAATGAGCAGTTCTTC. Translating it yields CASSEQRGSSYNEQFF.

This chain uses TRBV4-1 with TRBJ2-7; the D gene is possibly TRBD1 (6 bases). The V gene lost 1 base and the J gene lost 6 bases, with 13 bases spanning the gap. The germline V gene has CDR1 MGHRA and CDR2 YSYEKL. CDR3 length equals 14 residues. CDR3 coding DNA: TGCGCCAGCAGCCAAGCGACGGGACACCCCGAGCAGTACTTC. Protein: CASSQATGHPEQYF.

The rearrangement uses TRBV2 and TRBJ1-5; tentative D call: TRBD1 (5 bases). Germline CDR1 reads SNHLY; CDR2 reads FYNNEI. Trimming shortened V by 2 bases and J by 4 bases, and 9 bases separated the two germline ends. The CDR3 length is 14 residues. This chain's CDR3 is CASSERQGNQPQHF. CDR3 DNA sequence: TGTGCCAGCAGTGAACGGCAGGGTAATCAGCCCCAGCATTTT.

This chain connects TRBV7-3 to TRBJ1-1, with a tentative D call TRBD1 (5 bases). Germline V lookup: CDR1 SGHTA, CDR2 FQGTGA. Trimming shortened V by 5 bases and J by 1 base, and 8 bases separated the two germline ends. This CDR3 has 13 amino acids. CDR3 sequence (DNA): TGTGCCAGCAGCGCCGACAGGAACACTGAAGCTTTCTTT. Its protein product is CASSADRNTEAFF.

This rearrangement joins TRBV7-2 to TRBJ2-1; TRBD1 agrees at 8 bases. Trimming at V came to 8 bases and at J to 4 bases, leaving 7 bases not matched to a gene. The CDR3 has 14 residues. The germline gives CDR1 SGHTA, CDR2 FQGNSA. CDR3 sequence: CASGGRGLYNEQFF. The CDR3 DNA reads as TGTGCCAGCGGGGGCAGGGGGCTTTACAATGAGCAGTTCTTC.